This T cell receptor (beta chain) stems from a study of T cells in tumors after PD-1 blockade. Whole-study context: During anti-PD-1 treatment, some patients continued daily vismodegib 150 mg.

Clones were read by immunoSEQ multiplex PCR, and TCRdb kept only the in-frame ones, dropping some. Among about 14,000 clones listed, 55% to 70% were seen once. This CDR3 has 16 amino acids. V was clipped by 6 bases and J by 6 bases, with 24 bases between them. Germline V lookup: CDR1 SGHNT, CDR2 YENEEA. This clone came up a few times. Its antigen remains unidentified. Study-level findings and limits: Some novel exhausted tumor clones appeared in pre-treatment blood, suggesting peripheral recruitment. Squamous carcinoma: about half of expanded exhausted clones novel, versus around 28% of other expanded CD8+ clones.

Treatment was either pembrolizumab 200 mg every 3 weeks or cemiplimab 350 mg every 2 weeks. The material sequenced was tumor tissue, taken after anti-PD-1 treatment. This sequence was found in a human donor with cutaneous squamous cell carcinoma. This chain connects TRBV11-3 to TRBJ2-7; tentatively, D is TRBD2 (6 bases). This chain's CDR3 is CASSSGTGGLYGEQYF. The CDR3 region has the DNA TGTGCCAGCAGTTCAGGAACTGGAGGGCTCTATGGCGAGCAGTACTTC.